The clone carrying this TCR beta chain occurred a few times. The antigen remains unidentified. The CDR3 extends over 14 amino acids. CDR1 is SEHNR, CDR2 FQNEAQ, per germline (reference sequence). V shed 1 base and J shed 0 bases, with 6 bases lying between them. These data come from a study of Ad26.COV2.S vaccination and SARS-CoV-2 variants. The study's findings and limits: There was reportedly substantial breadth in spike-specific CD8+ and CD4+ T cell responses after vaccination. An underestimation of total T cell responses may have resulted from the TCR breadth and depth analyses.

Only in-frame clones appear in the TCRdb table, and some are missing; sequencing was by immunoSEQ multiplex PCR. The table includes about 350,000 clones, around 90% detected once. This receptor was taken from a human donor who had recovered from COVID-19. Specimen: peripheral blood, collected after recovery from COVID-19. The chain employs TRBV7-9 and TRBJ1-1, with unresolved D. CDR3: CASSLEAVNTEAFF. CDR3 DNA: TGTGCCAGCAGCTTAGAAGCGGTGAACACTGAAGCTTTCTTT.